This T cell receptor (beta chain) was sequenced for a study of T cells in women clearing cervical HPV infection. In the study overall: HLA type could not be excluded as a confounder.

Of note for this clone: The sequence runs out 3 residues before the end of the CDR3; the remainder is reconstructed from the germline J gene. This sample includes further DNA sequences coding for the same CDR3.

Unmatched junction bases numbered 5, after V lost 10 bases and J lost 7 bases. The CDR3 has 13 residues. CDR1 and CDR2 (germline): ENHRY, SYGVKD. Method: immunoSEQ multiplex PCR; TCRdb's copy keeps in-frame clones and lacks some. This repertoire includes about 48,000 clones. The origin of this receptor is a woman aged 18 to 75 with a cervical HPV16 infection that either progressed to CIN3+ or cleared (not recorded which). The J gene is TRBJ1-4, the V gene TRBV10-3, with 11 bases fitting TRBD1. Sequencing was done on a sample of blood buffy coat. CDR3 DNA, as far as it was read: TGTGCCACCCAGGGACAGGGGGGTGAAAAA. It translates to CATQGQGGEK. The whole CDR3 protein reads CATQGQGGEKLFF.